The 25 T cell receptor beta chains reported below all come from one sample, sequenced in a study of CD8+ T cells in alopecia areata. Extraction and reverse transcription of RNA yielded cDNA as the sequencing template. This table comes from immunoSEQ multiplex PCR, and its TCRdb copy is limited to in-frame clones, with some not included. The profile covers 95,000 to 100,000 clones, with 60% to 65% appearing a single time and around 15% taken by the ten largest. The treatment denotes: oral pan-JAK inhibitor, 5-10 mg twice daily. This specimen was CD8+ T cells sorted from blood, taken at week 4, from a patient treated with tofacitinib. Source of these receptors: a human donor with alopecia areata.

The rearrangement links TRBV9 to TRBJ2-7; D is ambiguous. CDR1 and CDR2 (germline): SGDLS, YYNGEE. CDR3 size: 14 residues. With 0 bases removed from V and 0 bases from J, the gap between germline ends came to 7 bases. This chain's CDR3 is CASSVDTVSYEQYF. In nucleotides, the CDR3 is TGTGCCAGCAGCGTAGACACGGTCTCCTACGAGCAGTACTTC.

The chain combines TRBV9 with TRBJ2-2, with D unclear. The CDR3 runs to 13 residues. Germline V CDR1 and CDR2: SGDLS, YYNGEE. Trimming cost V 2 bases and J 6 bases, with 8 bases left between them. CDR3 amino acids: CASSVDSPGELFF. CDR3 in DNA: TGTGCCAGCAGCGTCGACTCCCCCGGGGAGCTGTTTTTT. Based on the CDR3 plus reference TRBV9 and TRBJ2-2, the full variable domain is DSGVTQTPKHLITATGQRVTLRCSPRSGDLSVYWYQQSLDQGLQFLIQYYNGEERAKGNILERFSAQQFPDLHSELNLSSLELGDSALYFCASSVDSPGELFFGEGSRLTVL.

This clone appeared once. The chain employs TRBV30 and TRBJ1-2; D might be TRBD1 (5 bases). V was cut by 4 bases and J by 5 bases, with 11 bases left in between. Germline CDR1 and CDR2: GTSNPN and SVGIG (reference sequence). The CDR3 runs 12 residues. The CDR3 bases are TGTGCCTGGATCGGGGGGAAATATGGCTACACCTTC. Amino acids: CAWIGGKYGYTF.

V is TRBV7-2 and J is TRBJ2-5; a weak D match, TRBD1 (5 bases). The CDR3 consists of 14 residues. Deletions cut 3 bases from V and 12 bases from J, with 20 bases between. Germline V gene data show CDR1 as SGHTA and CDR2 as FQGNSA. DNA for the CDR3: TGTGCCAGCAGCTTCGGTAAACTCTCAGAGGACAAGTACTTC. Translation gives CASSFGKLSEDKYF.

The chain has TRBV9 and TRBJ2-5; the D gene could be TRBD1 or TRBD2 (5 bases each). Trimming took off 0 bases at V and 5 bases at J, with 8 bases between the two ends. In germline, CDR1 is SGDLS, CDR2 YYNGEE. The CDR3 spans 13 residues. CDR3 sequence reads: CASSVERGETQYF. CDR3 nucleotide sequence: TGTGCCAGCAGCGTAGAACGGGGCGAGACCCAGTACTTC.

The CDR3 bases are TGTGCCAGCAGCTTAGCAATAGGACAGGAGCTGTTTTTT. It specifies CASSLAIGQELFF. The V call is TRBV7-2, the J call TRBJ2-2; a possible D gene is TRBD1 (5 bases). Germline CDR1 SGHTA, CDR2 FQGNSA. This CDR3 spans 13 amino acids. Trimming cost V 0 bases and J 10 bases, with 9 bases left between them.

This chain uses TRBV4-3 with TRBJ2-1, with 10 nucleotides matching TRBD2. Trimming cost V 4 bases and J 3 bases; bases outside gene matches: 3. Germline values: CDR1 LGHNA, CDR2 YSLEER. The CDR3 extends over 15 amino acids. CDR3: CASSPSGGGYNEQFF. The CDR3, as DNA: TGCGCCAGCAGCCCAAGCGGGGGGGGCTACAATGAGCAGTTCTTC.

In its sample, this clone was seen a few times. V is TRBV25-1 and J is TRBJ1-1, with 7 bases that match TRBD1. The ends lost 6 bases at V and 7 bases at J; junction bases unmatched: 8. The CDR3 is made up of 13 amino acids. Germline CDR1 MGHDK, CDR2 SYGVNS. The DNA for the CDR3 is TGTGCCAGCAGGGACCCGGACAGGCTTGAAGCTTTCTTT. It specifies CASRDPDRLEAFF. The full variable domain, its missing parts supplied by reference TRBV25-1 and TRBJ1-1, is EADIYQTPRYLVIGTGKKITLECSQTMGHDKMYWYQQDPGMELHLIHYSYGVNSTEKGDLSSESTVSRIRTEHFPLTLESARPSHTSQYLCASRDPDRLEAFFGQGTRLTVV.

The V call is TRBV13, the J call TRBJ1-1; D perhaps matches TRBD1 (5 bases). The CDR3 spans 15 residues. Germline CDR1 reads PRHDT; CDR2 reads FYEKMQ (reference sequence). V was clipped by 5 bases and J by 0 bases, with 13 bases between them. CDR3 amino acids: CASSMTETMNTEAFF. CDR3 nucleotide sequence: TGTGCCAGCAGCATGACAGAGACCATGAACACTGAAGCTTTCTTT.

The rearrangement links TRBV6-5 to TRBJ2-5, with D uncertain. Looked up from germline, CDR1 is MNHEY and CDR2 is SVGAGI. This CDR3 has 14 residues. V was trimmed by 4 bases and J by 2 bases, leaving 11 bases between them. This chain's CDR3 is CASSWNEAQETQYF. In nucleotides, the CDR3 is TGTGCCAGCAGTTGGAATGAGGCTCAAGAGACCCAGTACTTC.

In this sample, this clone turned up once. The V and J genes are TRBV6-1 and TRBJ2-3; 10 bases are shared with TRBD2. Germline V CDR1 and CDR2: MNHNS, SASEGT. This CDR3 spans 16 amino acids. V was clipped by 2 bases and J by 6 bases; unmatched bases: 8. Here the CDR3 reads CASSELRLAGSDTQYF. DNA of the CDR3: TGTGCCAGCAGTGAACTCCGACTAGCGGGTTCCGATACGCAGTATTTT.

This clone was seen more than once but under ten times. The rearrangement joins TRBV6-5 to TRBJ2-1, with unresolved D. The CDR3 runs to 14 residues. The V gene's germline CDR1 is MNHEY and CDR2 SVGAGI. The V end lost 5 bases, the J end lost 0 bases, and 8 bases lay between the germline ends. CDR3 loop: CASSPKSSYNEQFF. In DNA form, the CDR3 reads TGTGCCAGCAGTCCGAAAAGCTCCTACAATGAGCAGTTCTTC.

This chain uses TRBV5-1 with TRBJ2-7; 7 bases fit TRBD1. There are 13 residues in the CDR3. J was trimmed by 6 bases and V by 6 bases; bases with no gene match: 9. The germline gives CDR1 SGHRS, CDR2 YFSETQ. In nucleotides, the CDR3 is TGCGCCAGCACCCGACAGGGAACCGTCGAGCAGTACTTC. This gives the protein CASTRQGTVEQYF.

The V call is TRBV27, the J call TRBJ1-1, with TRBD1 matching over 7 bases. The V gene end was trimmed by 6 bases and the J gene end by 2 bases; junction bases not matched to a gene: 6. Per germline, CDR1 MNHEY and CDR2 SMNVEV (reference sequence). CDR3 length equals 14 residues. The CDR3, as DNA: TGTGCCAGCAGGCCGCAGGGGGGAAACACTGAAGCTTTCTTT. Its translation is CASRPQGGNTEAFF.

V is TRBV7-9 and J is TRBJ1-1; D is undetermined. Between the trimmed V and J ends, which lost 2 bases and 0 bases, there was a span of 7 bases. CDR1 and CDR2 from the germline V gene are SEHNR and FQNEAQ (reference sequence). The CDR3 has 14 residues. CDR3 sequence: CASSLTEMNTEAFF. CDR3 sequence (DNA): TGTGCCAGCAGCTTAACAGAAATGAACACTGAAGCTTTCTTT.

The chain combines TRBV27 with TRBJ2-7, with D possibly matching TRBD1 (5 bases). Germline V gives CDR1 MNHEY, CDR2 SMNVEV (reference sequence). Trimming pared 5 bases from V and 2 bases from J, leaving 16 bases between. The CDR3 is 15 residues long. The chain's CDR3 is CASSVTGAPTYEQYF. CDR3 sequence (DNA): TGTGCCAGCAGTGTAACAGGCGCCCCAACCTACGAGCAGTACTTC.

The CDR3 loop is CASRPVEYGANVLTF. CDR3 in DNA: TGTGCCAGCAGACCAGTAGAGTATGGGGCCAACGTCCTGACTTTC. The chain carries TRBV6-5 and TRBJ2-6; D gene unclear. CDR3 size: 15 residues. Trimming stripped 6 bases from V and 3 bases from J, with 12 bases between. Germline assignment: CDR1 MNHEY and CDR2 SVGAGI.

The chain employs TRBV9 and TRBJ2-1; D is perhaps TRBD1 or TRBD2 (5 bases each). The germline V gene has CDR1 SGDLS and CDR2 YYNGEE. Trimming left V 0 bases short and J 0 bases short, with 13 bases between. This CDR3 is 17 amino acids long. The DNA of the CDR3 is TGTGCCAGCAGCGTAGGAGACGGGGCGAGCTCCTACAATGAGCAGTTCTTC. Residues: CASSVGDGASSYNEQFF.

This clone was seen only a few times. J is TRBJ2-6 and V is TRBV7-9; perhaps TRBD1 as D (5 bases). V lost 1 base and J lost 4, with 8 bases in between. Germline CDR1 and CDR2: SEHNR and FQNEAQ (reference sequence). The CDR3 is made up of 15 amino acids. Here the CDR3 DNA reads TGTGCCAGCAGCTTAGTAGGGGAAGGGGCCAACGTCCTGACTTTC. This encodes CASSLVGEGANVLTF.

The chain links TRBV29-1 to TRBJ2-7; 8 bases are shared with TRBD2. V was clipped by 3 bases and J by 6 bases; unmatched bases: 10. Germline lookup yields CDR1 SQVTM and CDR2 ANQGSEA. CDR3 length: 14 residues. The CDR3 nucleotides read TGCAGCGTTGAGTTTCTAGCGGGTGGAGGCGAGCAGTACTTC. Amino acids: CSVEFLAGGGEQYF.

V gene TRBV19 combines with J gene TRBJ1-1, with no clear D. Trimming stripped 10 bases from V and 4 bases from J, with 10 bases between. Germline V lookup: CDR1 LNHDA, CDR2 SQIVND (reference sequence). The CDR3 length is 11 residues. CDR3 in amino acids: CAILTGTEAFF. As DNA, the CDR3 is TGTGCCATATTGACGGGCACTGAAGCTTTCTTT.

In its sample, this clone is medium-sized. The rearrangement links TRBV6-1 to TRBJ1-5; D is ambiguous. Germline CDR1 MNHNS, CDR2 SASEGT. The CDR3 sequence is 14 residues long. V was trimmed by 8 bases and J by 7 bases, leaving 18 bases between them. CDR3 sequence: CASGSGPSEQPQHF. CDR3 nucleotides: TGTGCCAGCGGGAGCGGGCCTTCAGAACAGCCCCAGCATTTT.

The chain is built from TRBV30 and TRBJ2-1; 8 nucleotides agree with TRBD2. In germline, CDR1 is GTSNPN, CDR2 SVGIG (reference sequence). CDR3 length: 14 amino acids. V lost 2 bases to trimming and J lost 4 bases; unmatched junction nucleotides: 4. This CDR3 reads CAWSQLADYNEQFF. In nucleotides, the CDR3 is TGTGCCTGGAGTCAACTAGCGGATTACAATGAGCAGTTCTTC.

The J gene is TRBJ2-2, the V gene TRBV4-1, with TRBD2 matching over 11 bases. Germline CDR1 is MGHRA and CDR2 is YSYEKL. The CDR3 totals 18 residues. V shed 1 base, J shed 0 bases, and the junction held 4 bases outside the gene matches. DNA of the CDR3: TGCGCCAGCAGCCAAGGGCTAGCGGGGGGACCGAACACCGGGGAGCTGTTTTTT. Amino acids: CASSQGLAGGPNTGELFF.

The V call is TRBV2, the J call TRBJ2-4; tentative D call: TRBD2 (6 bases). The CDR3 is made up of 14 amino acids. The germline V gene has CDR1 SNHLY and CDR2 FYNNEI. Trimming pared 5 bases from V and 11 bases from J, leaving 19 bases between. CDR3 loop: CASSSRDSPMVQYF. The CDR3 bases are TGTGCCAGCAGTTCACGGGACTCTCCGATGGTTCAGTACTTC.